The next 25 T cell receptor beta chains were all read from a single sample in a study of blood T cell repertoires in COVID-19. TCRdb's copy holds only in-frame clones and misses some; the assay was immunoSEQ multiplex PCR. The sample lists 250,000 or so clones; 75% to 90% were seen once. Sequenced sample: peripheral blood. The origin of the receptors is a woman aged 35 to 49 who had recovered from COVID-19.

This sequence joins TRBV19 and TRBJ2-7; D remains ambiguous. The CDR3 contains 15 residues. Trimming left V 5 bases short and J 1 base short, with 15 bases between. Germline V gives CDR1 LNHDA, CDR2 SQIVND (reference sequence). CDR3 loop: CASSSGTSKSYEQYF. The CDR3 nucleotides read TGTGCCAGTAGTTCAGGTACCTCAAAATCCTACGAGCAGTACTTC.

The chain joins TRBV7-2 to TRBJ1-5; 9 bases line up with TRBD1. The germline V gene has CDR1 SGHTA and CDR2 FQGNSA. V was clipped by 3 bases and J by 5 bases; unmatched bases: 5. The CDR3 sequence is 15 residues long. The CDR3 region is CASSLGDRAHQPQHF. As DNA, the CDR3 is TGTGCCAGCAGCTTGGGGGACAGGGCACATCAGCCCCAGCATTTT.

The chain employs TRBV11-2 and TRBJ1-4; D perhaps matches TRBD1 (5 bases). Germline values: CDR1 SGHAT, CDR2 FQNNGV. V lost 5 bases and J 3 bases, leaving 10 bases between the germline ends. This CDR3 has 14 residues. CDR3 sequence reads: CASSPGGSNEKLFF. CDR3 coding DNA: TGTGCCAGCAGCCCCGGGGGGTCTAATGAAAAACTGTTTTTT.

The rearrangement joins TRBV11-1 to TRBJ2-3; possible D gene TRBD2, 5 bases. Trimming removed 2 bases from V and 0 bases from J, with 9 bases in between. The CDR3 covers 15 residues. Per germline, CDR1 SGHAT and CDR2 FQDESV (reference sequence). The CDR3 loop is CASSLRGQSTDTQYF. DNA for the CDR3: TGTGCCAGCAGCTTAAGAGGGCAGAGCACAGATACGCAGTATTTT.

The chain joins TRBV27 to TRBJ1-1; tentative D call: TRBD1 (6 bases). In germline, CDR1 is MNHEY, CDR2 SMNVEV (reference sequence). CDR3 size: 13 residues. Trimming took 5 bases from V and 3 from J, leaving 10 bases between them. The CDR3 sequence is CASSPAGDTEAFF. In nucleotides, the CDR3 is TGTGCCAGCAGTCCGGCAGGGGACACTGAAGCTTTCTTT.

The CDR3 coding sequence is TGTGCCAGCAGTGAACGAGGTCCAGGGGTCGGGGAGCAGTACTTC. This translates into CASSERGPGVGEQYF. This rearrangement joins TRBV6-1 to TRBJ2-7, with D perhaps matching TRBD1 (6 bases). Germline CDR1 is MNHNS and CDR2 is SASEGT. V lost 2 bases, J lost 7 bases, and 18 bases lay in between. The CDR3 sequence is 15 residues long.

This clone has just a few counts. The chain links TRBV3-1 (or the pseudogene TRBV3-2) to TRBJ2-7; D ambiguous. Trimming cost V 0 bases and J 0 bases, with 9 bases left between them. Per germline, CDR1 LGHDT and CDR2 YNNKEL (reference sequence). The CDR3 is made up of 15 amino acids. The CDR3 loop is CASSQDPGYSYEQYF. Here the CDR3 DNA reads TGTGCCAGCAGCCAAGATCCAGGATACTCCTACGAGCAGTACTTC.

The J gene is TRBJ1-2, the V gene TRBV27; D possibly corresponds to TRBD1 (6 bases). The germline V gene encodes CDR1 MNHEY and CDR2 SMNVEV (reference sequence). V was trimmed by 5 bases and J by 4 bases, leaving 14 bases between them. CDR3 length equals 14 residues. CDR3 in amino acids: CASSLHRVGYGYTF. The CDR3 nucleotides are TGTGCCAGCAGTCTCCACAGGGTGGGCTATGGCTACACCTTC.

The V call is TRBV11-2, the J call TRBJ2-1, with 10 bases matching TRBD2. The CDR3 consists of 11 residues. V shed 4 bases and J 13 bases; nucleotides not matched to a gene: 1. In germline, CDR1 is SGHAT, CDR2 FQNNGV. CDR3 loop: CASSSSGRQFF. CDR3 bases: TGTGCCAGCAGCTCTAGCGGGAGACAGTTCTTC. Full variable domain (remainder filled in from reference TRBV11-2 and TRBJ2-1): EAGVAQSPRYKIIEKRQSVAFWCNPISGHATLYWYQQILGQGPKLLIQFQNNGVVDDSQLPKDRFSAERLKGVDSTLKIQPAKLEDSAVYLCASSSSGRQFFGPGTRLTVL.

The chain recombines TRBV28 with TRBJ2-7; 10 bases map to TRBD2. Germline CDR1 is MDHEN and CDR2 is SYDVKM. Trimming removed 5 bases from V and 7 bases from J; junction bases left unmatched: 11. The CDR3 has 15 residues. CDR3 in DNA: TGTGCCAGCAGTACCCCAGAACCGGGACTAGCGGAGCAGTACTTC. Encoded protein: CASSTPEPGLAEQYF. The entire variable domain, with the rest obtained from reference TRBV28 and TRBJ2-7, is as follows: DVKVTQSSRYLVKRTGEKVFLECVQDMDHENMFWYRQDPGLGLRLIYFSYDVKMKEKGDIPEGYSVSREKKERFSLILESASTNQTSMYLCASSTPEPGLAEQYFGPGTRLTVT.

The gene calls are TRBV27 and TRBJ2-7; D not certain. Between the trimmed V and J ends, which lost 0 bases and 4 bases, there was a span of 7 bases. Germline-derived CDR1 and CDR2 are MNHEY and SMNVEV (reference sequence). The CDR3 has 13 residues. CDR3 nucleotides: TGTGCCAGCAGTTTATCTGGGCAGTACGAGCAGTACTTC. Translated: CASSLSGQYEQYF.

The V call is TRBV6-5, the J call TRBJ2-7, with 11 bases that match TRBD1. Per the germline V gene, CDR1 is MNHEY and CDR2 is SVGAGI. J was trimmed by 1 base and V by 4 bases; bases with no gene match: 3. The CDR3 spans 15 residues. The CDR3 spells CASSWGTGGSYEQYF. The CDR3 DNA reads as TGTGCCAGCAGTTGGGGGACAGGGGGTTCCTACGAGCAGTACTTC.

The chain has TRBV6-5 and TRBJ2-7, with 7 bases matching TRBD1. With V trimmed by 2 bases and J by 5 bases, 6 bases remained unmatched. There are 14 residues in the CDR3. Germline-derived CDR1 and CDR2 are MNHEY and SVGAGI. The CDR3 region has the DNA TGTGCCAGCAGTTACGACAGGGTGGCCCACGAGCAGTACTTC. Amino acid sequence: CASSYDRVAHEQYF.

The J gene is TRBJ1-2, the V gene TRBV19; possibly TRBD1 for D (6 bases). V lost 7 bases to trimming and J lost 6 bases, with 18 bases between them. The germline V gene has CDR1 LNHDA and CDR2 SQIVND (reference sequence). CDR3 length: 14 residues. DNA for the CDR3: TGTGCCAGTATGGGGTTCACAGGGTCCCATGGCTACACCTTC. As protein: CASMGFTGSHGYTF.

The rearrangement links TRBV5-4 to TRBJ1-2, with TRBD1 matching over 7 bases. With 1 base clipped from V and 4 bases from J, the junction kept 7 bases outside the gene matches. The germline gives CDR1 SGHNT, CDR2 YYREEE (reference sequence). The CDR3 has 15 amino acids. CDR3 in DNA: TGTGCCAGCAGCTTGCAGGGGGTCCGATCCTATGGCTACACCTTC. Amino acid sequence: CASSLQGVRSYGYTF.

The chain couples TRBV9 to TRBJ2-2, with TRBD2 identical over 10 bases. Per germline, CDR1 SGDLS and CDR2 YYNGEE. The CDR3 covers 15 residues. J was trimmed by 7 bases and V by 1 base; bases with no gene match: 4. Here the CDR3 reads CASSVKREGIGELFF. CDR3 DNA sequence: TGTGCCAGCAGCGTAAAGCGGGAGGGGATCGGGGAGCTGTTTTTT.

The chain carries TRBV11-2 and TRBJ1-2, with TRBD1 identical over 8 bases. This CDR3 region has 16 residues. Looked up from germline, CDR1 is SGHAT and CDR2 is FQNNGV. V gave up 5 bases and J gave up 3 bases; unmatched junction bases: 11. The CDR3 reads CASSQDPRGRDYGYTF. Written as DNA, the CDR3 is TGTGCCAGCAGCCAAGATCCCAGGGGGCGCGACTATGGCTACACCTTC.

The V and J genes are TRBV30 and TRBJ2-1; D is unresolved. The germline V gene encodes CDR1 GTSNPN and CDR2 SVGIG (reference sequence). V gave up 3 bases and J gave up 0 bases, with 12 bases separating them. The CDR3 is 15 residues long. CDR3 loop: CAWSPYFPSYNEQFF. In nucleotides, the CDR3 is TGTGCCTGGAGCCCGTACTTCCCCTCCTACAATGAGCAGTTCTTC.

The genes are TRBV3-1 (or the pseudogene TRBV3-2) and TRBJ2-2; D is unclear. The germline V gene has CDR1 LGHDT and CDR2 YNNKEL (reference sequence). The CDR3 is made up of 16 amino acids. V lost 4 bases, J lost 6 bases, and 18 bases lay in between. The CDR3 loop reads CASSPPLPSRAGELFF. The CDR3 DNA reads TGTGCCAGCAGCCCGCCCTTACCTAGTCGCGCCGGGGAGCTGTTTTTT.

The genes are TRBV10-3 and TRBJ2-2, with 16 bases aligning to TRBD2. Trimming removed 6 bases from V and 5 bases from J; junction bases left unmatched: 9. Per germline, CDR1 ENHRY and CDR2 SYGVKD. The CDR3 runs to 18 residues. CDR3 coding DNA: TGTGCCATCAGGCCGGGACTAGCGGGAGGGCCGGGTACCGGGGAGCTGTTTTTT. Translated: CAIRPGLAGGPGTGELFF.

V gene TRBV18 combines with J gene TRBJ2-3, with a possible D match to TRBD2 (6 bases). Trimming left V 3 bases short and J 6 bases short, with 10 bases between. Germline CDR1 and CDR2: KGHSH and LQKENI. CDR3 length: 13 amino acids. The CDR3 is CASSPLGGDTQYF. The CDR3 nucleotides are TGTGCCAGCTCACCTCTGGGAGGCGATACGCAGTATTTT.

The rearrangement uses TRBV29-1 and TRBJ2-3; a possible D gene is TRBD2 (5 bases). Germline V CDR1 and CDR2: SQVTM, ANQGSEA. V gave up 7 bases and J gave up 1 base, with 18 bases separating them. The CDR3 is made up of 15 amino acids. The CDR3 is CSAEGGERGTDTQYF. CDR3 sequence (DNA): TGCAGCGCCGAGGGTGGGGAGAGGGGCACAGATACGCAGTATTTT.

This sequence joins TRBV5-1 and TRBJ2-3, with 7 bases matching TRBD1. The germline V gene has CDR1 SGHRS and CDR2 YFSETQ. The CDR3 covers 16 residues. V dropped 3 bases and J dropped 8; count of bases not matched to a gene: 15. The DNA for the CDR3 is TGCGCCAGCAGCTACCCCCGGGACAGCGTACAAGGTACGCAGTATTTT. Amino acids: CASSYPRDSVQGTQYF.

The rearrangement joins TRBV18 to TRBJ2-1, with 10 positions matching TRBD2. V trimming: 1 base; J trimming: 7 bases; junction bases outside the gene matches: 7. The CDR3 sequence is 16 residues long. CDR1 is KGHSH and CDR2 is LQKENI in the germline V gene. In DNA, the CDR3 is TGTGCCAGCTCACCACGCCAACTAGCGGGAATGAATGAGCAGTTCTTC. This codes for CASSPRQLAGMNEQFF. The variable domain in full, completed from reference TRBV18 and TRBJ2-1, reads NAGVMQNPRHLVRRRGQEARLRCSPMKGHSHVYWYRQLPEEGLKFMVYLQKENIIDESGMPKERFSAEFPKEGPSILRIQQVVRGDSAAYFCASSPRQLAGMNEQFFGPGTRLTVL.

This chain links TRBV28 with TRBJ2-6; 9 nucleotides line up with TRBD2. Looked up from germline, CDR1 is MDHEN and CDR2 is SYDVKM. The CDR3 is made up of 17 amino acids. V shed 6 bases and J 1 base; nucleotides not matched to a gene: 7. The CDR3 loop is CASRREGRGSGANVLTF. The CDR3 DNA reads TGTGCCAGCAGGCGGGAGGGGCGCGGTTCTGGGGCCAACGTCCTGACTTTC.